What follows describes a single T cell receptor beta chain. It lacks a known antigen. Base qualities are not recorded, but no much larger clone differs from it by a single base. This specimen belongs to a study of cytomegalovirus exposure and HLA in healthy donors (dated by TCRdb to about 2017). For the study in its entirety: According to an earlier analysis of 587 of the donors, about 179 million T cells yielded 100 million or so unique TCR beta sequences and approximately 300 Gb of sequence data. Across some 400 genotyped donors of the cohort, an average of approximately 220,000 unique TCR beta nucleotide sequences per donor were sequenced, and roughly 20% of those sequences were non-productive. Both class I and class II loci were covered by HLA typing, at four-digit resolution. The number of donors typed differed by locus, with about 620-630 for A, B, C, DRB1 and DQB1, more than 500 for DQA1, some 570 for DPA1, and some 440 for DPB1. The aim of the study was to test whether cataloging public T cell receptors could identify signatures of past pathogen exposure. An early release that covered about 600 HLA-typed donors contained approximately 290 gigabases of sequencing data and 65 million to 100 million unique TCR sequences. Every discovery cohort repertoire had been produced on one sequencing platform. A later genetic analysis used genome-wide SNP genotypes for about three fifths of the 666 donors, treating that subset as a discovery cohort. About five DR-DQ haplotypes were handled as single units for association and clustering because linkage in the cohort was strong. To predict cytomegalovirus infection status, the study brought together high-throughput TCR immunosequencing, statistical association of individual TCRs with disease status, and machine learning. Along with the roughly 670-subject first cohort, a separate validation cohort of approximately 110 different subjects was used. To decide whether each TCR beta V gene segment behaved as functional or pseudogenic, an earlier analysis of fewer than 750 of the donors relied on high-throughput TCR beta sequencing. The study used immunosequencing to profile the T cell repertoires of more than 650 subjects and linked those repertoires to cytomegalovirus serostatus. Donor age, sex, ethnicity and CMV serostatus were collected together with the repertoire data. Rather than using new phenotypic data, the later analysis identified candidate immune exposures from TCR beta sequences and from how often those sequences occurred across donors. Among the roughly 410 genotyped donors, more than 70% belonged to the genetic ancestry cluster associated with self-reported Caucasian donors. In a later analysis, previously published TCR beta repertoires from 550 to 700 donors were re-analyzed and high-resolution HLA genotyping was added so that TCR occurrence patterns could be studied. The research as a whole found: Broadly in line with IMGT annotations, most TCR beta V segments showed up in productive rearrangements about 87% or about 30% of the time in an earlier analysis of 450 to 750 of the donors. A group of highly shared sequence variants was considered likely to be a technical artifact of the sequencing pipeline. An association between a missense DCLRE1C variant and V-gene and J-gene trimming of TCR beta chains was found in a later genetic analysis and replicated in an independent cohort. In this cohort, only TCR beta chains were sequenced, and detectable features were limited by the absence of alpha or paired-chain data. A further reported finding was that TCR beta sequences accurately predicted the HLA-A and HLA-B alleles for most subjects in the first cohort. The authors suggested that the approach could potentially be extended to other disease states and immunological phenotypes. In a later analysis, HLA-associated TCR beta chains showed more clonal expansion and lower generation probabilities than non-associated chains that were equally common. Because HLA typing was unavailable for some donors at each locus, only the typed subset was used in association tests. Several of the top co-occurrence clusters appeared to be linked to parvovirus B19, influenza, CMV and Epstein-Barr virus, according to a later analysis. A few of the identified cytomegalovirus-associated TCR beta chains were confirmed in vitro to be specific for cytomegalovirus antigens. In the study, around 160 TCR beta chains were listed as associated with cytomegalovirus. According to a later analysis, TCR association rates differed among HLA loci, with DRB1 alleles showing the most associated TCRs and HLA-C alleles showing the fewest. Because counts were too low, around 18 rarely observed V segments, including chromosome 9 orphons, were left out of the earlier analysis of approximately 500 of the donors. Linkage disequilibrium might explain the correlated functional status among segregating V segments, but an unknown experimental factor could not be ruled out. In a later analysis, most CMV-associated TCR beta chains were found to appear HLA-restricted, with HLA associations seemingly driven largely by CMV exposure. Most TCR sequences were seen in very few donors, while some public TCRs were found in many individuals. When HLA alleles, especially DR and DQ, strongly co-occurred, TCR associations were difficult to assign to individual alleles. Presence/absence analyses assumed roughly uniform sequencing depth across donors, an assumption that may not hold. Compared with the roughly 710-donor mean, donors in an Asian-associated ancestry cluster had fewer N-insertions in productive TCRs, according to a later genetic analysis. Specific HLA alleles were associated with roughly 17,000 TCR beta sequences at a false discovery rate of 0.05 in a later analysis. The only immune exposure information available for the cohort was CMV serostatus. Cytomegalovirus status was reported to be diagnosed by the classifier with high specificity and sensitivity in both the original and validation cohorts.

The cohort comprised 710 or so healthy bone marrow donors. Cohort members were all nominally healthy when sampled, although unrecorded immune exposures were likely present. The donor was CMV seronegative and was included in the group of several hundred seronegative cohort members. Each donor provided a peripheral blood sample, and peripheral blood mononuclear cells were used for TCR beta sequencing. The Qiagen DNeasy Blood Extraction Kit was used to extract genomic DNA from the blood cell samples. The method behind the library was the immunoSEQ multiplex PCR assay. For the multiplex PCR, a mixture combining 60 forward primers for TCR Vbeta segments and 13 reverse primers for TCR Jbeta segments was used. The CDR3 region of rearranged TCR beta genes was amplified from genomic DNA with a multiplex PCR assay. The Illumina HiSeq System was used to sequence the amplified TCR beta libraries as 87-base-pair reads. The authors' pipeline ran thus. Across the roughly 670 repertoires, a later analysis counted roughly 77 million unique TCR beta chains, 9.5 million to 12 million of which were shared by at least two donors. Raw reads were error-corrected and collapsed into unique sequences with a nearest-neighbor algorithm that merged closely related sequences to remove PCR and sequencing errors. To assign V, D and J gene segments, CDR3 sequences were aligned to IMGT reference sequences. For a sequence to be retained, a match of at least six nucleotides to both a V gene segment and a J gene segment was required. A rearrangement counted as productive if the CDR3 had no stop codons and remained in frame with V and J, and every other rearrangement counted as non-productive. CDR3 was defined by IMGT convention, running from the second conserved V-encoded cysteine to the conserved J-encoded phenylalanine. The earlier analysis of fewer than 700 of the donors excluded sequences that lacked an unambiguous match to a single V gene segment. An earlier analysis of several hundred of the donors called V segments functional above 56.7% productive rearrangements and segregating when the between-donor standard deviation exceeded 5%. A statistical classification framework was built for diagnosing cytomegalovirus status from the catalog of TCR beta chain sequences. In a later analysis, V and J genes were assigned by comparing TCR nucleotide sequences against IMGT/GENE-DB human TR gene sequences. Using the TCRdist pipeline, a later analysis assigned CDR3 sequences along with most-parsimonious VDJ recombination scenarios. In a later analysis, every TCR beta chain was defined by the combination of its CDR3 amino acid sequence and its V-gene family, and reads without a unique V-gene family were dropped. As a way to deal with suspected cross-contamination and a sequencing artifact, a later analysis dropped nearly 600 nucleotide sequences that were highly shared and had low generation probability. In a later analysis, a clonal expansion index for each public chain was calculated from normalized within-repertoire ranks of inferred template counts. A later analysis computed generation probabilities with a VDJ recombination model fitted to out-of-frame rearrangements, and checked the results against IGoR. A later analysis scored TCR-TCR, TCR-HLA and TCR-CMV co-occurrence with hypergeometric tests, applying a repertoire-size bias correction to TCR pairs. To estimate false discovery rates, a later analysis permuted the HLA or CMV assignments 20 times. In a later analysis, co-occurring TCRs were grouped with DBSCAN, and TCRdist sequence similarity was added when clustering was performed within HLA-allele-positive subsets. Repertoires with fewer than 30,000 or more than 120,000 public chains, plus five repertoires with anomalous nucleotide sharing, were excluded from co-occurrence clustering. TCRdb limited this immuneACCESS table to in-frame rearrangements with V and J called. A share of clones is missing; checked studies link under half to unresolved V genes, and the rest is unexplained. For V, J and clone size, that table is used; D and trimming come from the DNA. A total of about 150,000 clones appear in this sample, approximately 81% of them only once. The ten top clones hold 1% of the sample.

Specimen: PBMCs. This sequence was found in a boy between 2 and 15 years old in good health and CMV-seronegative.

The bases are TGTGCCAGCAGTCCATTCATGAACACTGAAGCTTTCTTT. Translated, this is CASSPFMNTEAFF. The sequence is built from TRBV11-2 and TRBJ1-1, with the D gene uncertain. The CDR3 has 13 amino acids, counting the end cysteine and phenylalanine. The read is trimmed to its CDR3 DNA, 39 bases read in frame from base 1. V loses 6 bases of germline sequence and J loses 0 bases, and the interval between the two ends is 8 bases. Based on the germline V gene, the CDR1 and CDR2 sequences are SGHAT and FQNNGV. The CDR3, completed at both ends by the reference TRBV11-2 and TRBJ1-1 genes, gives the full variable domain EAGVAQSPRYKIIEKRQSVAFWCNPISGHATLYWYQQILGQGPKLLIQFQNNGVVDDSQLPKDRFSAERLKGVDSTLKIQPAKLEDSAVYLCASSPFMNTEAFFGQGTRLTVV.